Below, 12 T cell receptor beta chains from the same sample are listed, as sequenced in a study of blood T cells in healthy people across ages. For the second PCR, which ran for about 7 to 11 cycles, a sample-barcoded 5' primer and a J-beta primer mix were used. TCRdb independently ran MiXCR on the 5' RACE reads; one entry per CDR3 protein. The table records roughly 1,300,000 distinct CDR3 sequences, roughly 59% of them present only once. The material sequenced was blood. These TCRs come from a man between 18 and 29 years old in good health.

The chain is built from TRBV2 and TRBJ1-3, with unresolved D. The CDR3 runs to 13 residues. Per the germline V gene, CDR1 is SNHLY and CDR2 is FYNNEI. Trimming pared 4 bases from V and 4 bases from J, leaving 8 bases between. CDR3 sequence reads: CASSVIQGNTIYF. The CDR3 DNA reads as TGTGCCAGCAGTGTCATCCAGGGAAACACCATATATTTT.

The gene calls are TRBV6-2 or TRBV6-3 and TRBJ2-7; TRBD2 agrees at 12 bases. The CDR3 contains 15 residues. The V segment lost 6 bases and the J segment 2 bases; nucleotides outside the gene matches: 5. The germline V gene has CDR1 MNHEY and CDR2 SVGEGT. CDR3 DNA sequence: TGTGCCAGCAGAGGACTAGCGGGACTTACCTACGAGCAGTACTTC. This encodes CASRGLAGLTYEQYF.

This clonotype was counted between two and nine times. V usage is TRBV29-1 and J usage is TRBJ2-7; 8 positions match TRBD1. Germline CDR1 and CDR2: SQVTM and ANQGSEA. The V and J ends lost 5 bases and 3 bases, in that order; junction bases with no gene match: 9. The CDR3 covers 14 residues. The CDR3 region is CSVKSGTGYYEQYF. The CDR3 DNA sequence: TGCAGCGTTAAGTCGGGGACAGGTTACTACGAGCAGTACTTC.

This clonotype was counted many times. The chain uses TRBV29-1 and TRBJ2-1; no reliable D call. The CDR3 loop spans 15 amino acids. Trimming took off 3 bases at V and 2 bases at J, with 14 bases between the two ends. Germline V gene data show CDR1 as SQVTM and CDR2 as ANQGSEA. CDR3 nucleotide sequence: TGCAGCGTTGAGGATTACGGCGGAACCTACAATGAGCAGTTCTTC. Encoded protein: CSVEDYGGTYNEQFF.

On this clonotype: A read error may produce the germline difference seen at one junction end. The CDR3 region is CAGSSSSGTYEQYF. CDR3 DNA: TGCGCCGGCAGCTCATCTAGCGGCACCTACGAGCAGTACTTC. The chain employs TRBV5-1 and TRBJ2-5, with TRBD2 identical over 7 bases. The DNA end lines up better with TRBJ2-7; the J call may be wrong. In germline, CDR1 is SGHRS, CDR2 YFSETQ. The length of the CDR3 is 14 residues.

Of note for this clonotype: Germline is not matched at one junction end, which may reflect a read error. The chain has TRBV4-1 and TRBJ2-6; D not certain. The CDR3 extends over 18 amino acids. Germline V gene lookup returns CDR1 MGHRA and CDR2 YSYEKL. CDR3 amino acids: CAGSLPRLLSSGANVLTF. The CDR3 DNA sequence: TGCGCCGGCAGCCTTCCACGGCTCCTGAGCTCTGGGGCCAACGTCCTGACTTTC.

The J gene is TRBJ2-5, the V gene TRBV20-1; D gene unclear. This CDR3 region has 12 residues. Trimming left V 6 bases short and J 7 bases short, with 15 bases between. CDR1 DFQATT and CDR2 SNEGSKA come from the germline V gene (reference sequence). The CDR3 coding sequence is TGCAGTGCCTCGATCGCAGAAGCGACCCAGTACTTC. Its protein product is CSASIAEATQYF.

This sequence joins TRBV9 and TRBJ2-3, with 7 positions matching TRBD2. The V segment lost 4 bases and the J segment 2 bases; nucleotides outside the gene matches: 10. The CDR3 covers 16 residues. Germline assignment: CDR1 SGDLS and CDR2 YYNGEE. Here the CDR3 reads CASSPWAGVVTDTQYF. The DNA of the CDR3 is TGTGCCAGCAGCCCCTGGGCGGGGGTTGTCACAGATACGCAGTATTTT.

The chain has TRBV6-5 and TRBJ1-2; D uncertain. This CDR3 has 15 residues. Germline-derived CDR1 and CDR2 are MNHEY and SVGAGI. V gave up 8 bases and J gave up 0 bases, with 16 bases separating them. CDR3 in amino acids: CASADGVPANYGYTF. CDR3 DNA: TGTGCCAGCGCGGACGGGGTCCCAGCTAACTATGGCTACACCTTC.

V gene TRBV21-1 combines with J gene TRBJ2-4; the table's D call of TRBD2 was not tested on the DNA. The assigned J gene may be wrong: the sequence end matches TRBJ2-5 better. TRBV21-1 has pseudogene status. The CDR3 is 18 residues long. The CDR3 is CASSKVRPSGRLGETQYF. The DNA for the CDR3 is TGTGCCAGCAGCAAAGTTCGGCCTAGCGGGAGGTTAGGGGAGACCCAGTACTTC.

This clonotype has more than one count but fewer than ten. The CDR3 here is CSARTSVSYEQYF. CDR3 in DNA: TGCAGTGCTAGAACTAGCGTCTCCTACGAGCAGTACTTC. V usage is TRBV20-1 and J usage is TRBJ2-7, with 7 bases that match TRBD2. J gave up 0 bases and V 2 bases, and 1 base lay outside the gene matches. The CDR3 extends over 13 amino acids. CDR1 DFQATT and CDR2 SNEGSKA come from the germline V gene (reference sequence).

This sequence joins TRBV12-3 or TRBV12-4 and TRBJ2-2, with TRBD2 identical over 9 bases. This CDR3 has 15 amino acids. The J segment lost 1 base and the V segment lost 7 bases, leaving 4 bases of the junction unmatched. The CDR3 loop is CASTPTSGNTGELFF. CDR3 nucleotides: TGTGCCAGCACCCCGACTAGCGGGAACACCGGGGAGCTGTTTTTT.